This T cell receptor (beta chain) was identified in a study of blood T cell repertoires in COVID-19. About the study: Both acute and convalescent COVID-19 samples were obtained from the United States, Italy and Spain. PBMCs, B-cell-depleted T cells, or T cells were the source of the cDNA or gDNA that made up the material.

Authors' methods: Estimated nucleated cell counts came from reference gene primer amplification. Produced via immunoSEQ multiplex PCR; TCRdb's table is partial and in-frame only. That table supplies the V and J calls and clone size; D and trimming were determined from the DNA. This sample has some 80,000 clones, with 85% to 90% found just once. The CDR3 sequence is 18 residues long. V lost 2 bases to trimming and J lost 2 bases; unmatched junction nucleotides: 15. CDR1 is MNHEY, CDR2 SMNVEV, per germline (reference sequence). The rearrangement joins TRBV27 to TRBJ2-7, with 7 bases lining up with TRBD2. The clonotype comes from a human donor in a cohort sampled during active COVID-19. The specimen sequenced was peripheral blood. CDR3 protein: CASSLGAPLPSGAYEQYF. CDR3 bases: TGTGCCAGCAGTTTAGGCGCCCCCTTGCCTAGCGGCGCCTACGAGCAGTACTTC.